The 18 T cell receptor beta chains in this list originate from one sample, sequenced in a study of T cells in Graves' hyperthyroidism and ophthalmopathy. The source material, RNA transcripts, was used to amplify TCR beta CDR3 regions. First-round RT-PCR of the TCR CDR3 relied on the HTBI primer set. TCRdb processed the multiplex PCR reads anew with MiXCR; each CDR3 protein has one entry. The sample holds about 840,000 distinct CDR3 sequences, 35% to 40% seen once. The sample comprised blood. These receptors all come from a man between 18 and 29 years old with Graves' hyperthyroidism.

The chain links TRBV7-9 to TRBJ2-7; D unresolved. Germline V gives CDR1 SEHNR, CDR2 FQNEAQ (reference sequence). The CDR3 has 11 residues. Trimming removed 6 bases at V and 7 bases at J, with 10 bases between. As DNA, the CDR3 is TGTGCCAGCAGTTCCCCTCGGGAGCAGTACTTC. Its protein is CASSSPREQYF.

The rearrangement joins TRBV7-9 to TRBJ2-7; D not certain. V was pared by 4 bases and J by 2 bases, with 12 bases between. The CDR3 has 14 amino acids. Germline CDR1 reads SEHNR; CDR2 reads FQNEAQ (reference sequence). The CDR3 coding sequence is TGTGCCAGCAGCTCTCCGAGACGTCCCTACGAGCAGTACTTC. Translation gives CASSSPRRPYEQYF. The complete variable domain, with remaining parts taken from reference TRBV7-9 and TRBJ2-7, reads DTGVSQNPRHKITKRGQNVTFRCDPISEHNRLYWYRQTLGQGPEFLTYFQNEAQLEKSRLLSDRFSAERPKGSFSTLEIQRTEQGDSAMYLCASSSPRRPYEQYFGPGTRLTVT.

The chain has TRBV25-1 and TRBJ1-2, with D possibly matching TRBD1 (5 bases). Germline loops: CDR1 MGHDK, CDR2 SYGVNS. Trimming stripped 8 bases from V and 4 bases from J, with 14 bases between. This CDR3 region has 13 residues. CDR3 sequence (DNA): TGTGCCAGCGTTGAACAGGCATCCTATGGCTACACCTTC. This gives the protein CASVEQASYGYTF.

The V gene is TRBV5-6, the J gene TRBJ2-5; D gene ambiguous. CDR1 and CDR2 (germline): SGHDT, YYEEEE. The V end was cut by 3 bases, the J end by 3 bases, with 6 bases between. The CDR3 contains 12 residues. The CDR3 DNA is TGTGCCAGCAGCTGGAGCAAAGAGACCCAGTACTTC. Encoded protein: CASSWSKETQYF.

The rearrangement joins TRBV7-9 to TRBJ1-3; D is possibly TRBD1 (5 bases). CDR1 is SEHNR and CDR2 is FQNEAQ in the germline V gene (reference sequence). The CDR3 spans 14 residues. Trimming took off 6 bases at V and 0 bases at J, with 9 bases between the two ends. The CDR3 DNA follows: TGTGCCAGCAGACCGGGGGGCTCTGGAAACACCATATATTTT. Amino acids: CASRPGGSGNTIYF. Full variable domain (remainder filled in from reference TRBV7-9 and TRBJ1-3): DTGVSQNPRHKITKRGQNVTFRCDPISEHNRLYWYRQTLGQGPEFLTYFQNEAQLEKSRLLSDRFSAERPKGSFSTLEIQRTEQGDSAMYLCASRPGGSGNTIYFGEGSWLTVV.

This clonotype was recorded at least ten times. This rearrangement joins TRBV10-2 to TRBJ2-7; unclear D gene. The CDR3 has 13 amino acids. Germline CDR1 is WSHSY and CDR2 is SAAADI. The ends were cut back, 4 bases at V and 4 bases at J, with 11 bases in the middle. In DNA form, the CDR3 reads TGCGCCAGCAGTGTTATGCGAATGTACGAGCAGTACTTC. This gives the protein CASSVMRMYEQYF.

Of note for this clonotype: This may arise from a read error, as a much more abundant clone is one base away. The rearrangement links TRBV10-3 to TRBJ2-7; 8 nucleotides align to TRBD2. Germline assignment: CDR1 ENHRY and CDR2 SYGVKD. The CDR3 runs 17 residues. The CDR3 protein is CAISESTGAGGTYGQYF. The CDR3 region has the DNA TGTGCCATCAGTGAGTCGACGGGCGCGGGGGGCACGTACGGGCAGTACTTC.

This clonotype was found many times. The chain uses TRBV15 and TRBJ2-7; D may be TRBD1 (6 bases). Trimming stripped 0 bases from V and 7 bases from J, with 13 bases between. Germline V gene data show CDR1 as LNHNV and CDR2 as YYDKDF (reference sequence). CDR3 size: 14 residues. Here the CDR3 reads CATSRDRGGMEQYF. Here the CDR3 DNA reads TGTGCCACCAGCAGAGATCGAGGGGGAATGGAGCAGTACTTC.

This sequence joins TRBV16 and TRBJ1-4; D is perhaps TRBD1 (6 bases). The germline V gene has CDR1 KGHSY and CDR2 FQNENV. The CDR3 covers 16 residues. The V gene lost 4 bases and the J gene lost 4 bases, with 16 bases spanning the gap. In nucleotides, the CDR3 is TGTGCCAGCAGCCCTCCCGGCAGGGGCATTAATGAAAAACTGTTTTTT. Protein sequence: CASSPPGRGINEKLFF.

This chain joins TRBV9 and TRBJ2-7; D remains unclear. The CDR3 sequence is 13 residues long. Looked up from germline, CDR1 is SGDLS and CDR2 is YYNGEE. Deletions cut 4 bases from V and 4 bases from J, with 12 bases between. CDR3: CASSPLDGYEQYF. The DNA of the CDR3 is TGTGCCAGCAGCCCCCTCGACGGGTACGAGCAGTACTTC.

This sequence joins TRBV10-3 and TRBJ2-3; 7 nucleotides agree with TRBD2. The ends lost 7 bases at V and 1 base at J; junction bases unmatched: 5. The CDR3 covers 14 residues. Per germline, CDR1 ENHRY and CDR2 SYGVKD. The CDR3 bases are TGTGCCATCAAGGGCGGGAGCGGCACAGATACGCAGTATTTT. This translates into CAIKGGSGTDTQYF.

The chain is built from TRBV7-6 and TRBJ1-1; 7 nucleotides agree with TRBD1. This CDR3 has 11 residues. Germline trimming cut 5 bases from V and 11 bases from J; bases unmatched to any gene: 5. Per the germline V gene, CDR1 is SGHVS and CDR2 is FNYEAQ. The CDR3 is CASSPTGRAFF. CDR3 coding DNA: TGTGCCAGCAGCCCGACAGGGAGGGCTTTCTTT.

This clonotype was detected only a few times. This rearrangement joins TRBV6-1 to TRBJ1-4; D unresolved. Germline V CDR1 and CDR2: MNHNS, SASEGT. Trimming cost V 8 bases and J 7 bases, with 11 bases left between them. The CDR3 has 12 amino acids. Written as DNA, the CDR3 is TGTGCCAGCGGTAAGGAGAGTGAAAAACTGTTTTTT. Residues: CASGKESEKLFF.

The DNA for the CDR3 is TGCAGTGCTGGGTCGATCTACGAGCAGTACTTC. It encodes CSAGSIYEQYF. V and J are TRBV20-1 and TRBJ2-7, with D unclear. CDR1 and CDR2 (germline): DFQATT, SNEGSKA (reference sequence). This CDR3 is 11 amino acids long. V was shortened by 5 bases and J by 3 bases, with 8 bases between the two germline ends.

This clonotype was observed a few times. The V call is TRBV7-8, the J call TRBJ1-1; no clear D gene. Between the trimmed V and J ends, which lost 1 base and 7 bases, there was a span of 7 bases. The CDR3 spans 12 residues. Germline V gives CDR1 SGHVS, CDR2 FQNEAQ. This chain's CDR3 is CASSLEPVEAFF. The CDR3 DNA sequence: TGTGCCAGCAGCTTAGAGCCGGTTGAAGCTTTCTTT.

The chain couples TRBV5-1 to TRBJ2-7; TRBD2 agrees at 12 bases. V lost 4 bases, J lost 4 bases, and 18 bases stayed unmatched. The CDR3 consists of 19 residues. CDR1 and CDR2 (germline): SGHRS, YFSETQ. The CDR3 loop is CASSQEGRTSGMGFYEQYF. CDR3 DNA: TGCGCCAGCAGCCAAGAAGGAAGGACTAGCGGGATGGGTTTTTACGAGCAGTACTTC. The full variable domain, with the rest looked up from reference TRBV5-1 and TRBJ2-7, is KAGVTQTPRYLIKTRGQQVTLSCSPISGHRSVSWYQQTPGQGLQFLFEYFSETQRNKGNFPGRFSGRQFSNSRSEMNVSTLELGDSALYLCASSQEGRTSGMGFYEQYFGPGTRLTVT.

This clonotype was counted a few times. V is TRBV6-5 and J is TRBJ1-5; perhaps TRBD1 as D (6 bases). The V and J ends lost 5 bases and 7 bases respectively, with 18 bases between them. The length of the CDR3 is 15 residues. The germline V gene encodes CDR1 MNHEY and CDR2 SVGAGI. CDR3 in DNA: TGTGCCAGCAGTGGCGGCAGGGGCAAGGGGCAGCCCCAGCATTTT. Translation gives CASSGGRGKGQPQHF.

This clonotype was seen ten or more times. The J gene is TRBJ2-7, the V gene TRBV6-5, with D tentatively TRBD2 (6 bases). Germline CDR1 is MNHEY and CDR2 is SVGAGI. The CDR3 has 12 amino acids. V was clipped by 4 bases and J by 4 bases, with 8 bases between them. CDR3 nucleotides: TGTGCCAGCAGTTCGGGGGAGTACGAGCAGTACTTC. Protein: CASSSGEYEQYF.